The sequence of this TCR beta chain was determined in a study of CD8+CD57+ T cells in acquired aplastic anemia. Investigators profiled TCR beta VDJ and CDR3 from genomic DNA template. MiXCR was run by TCRdb on the reads, yielding one entry per CDR3 protein. Of fewer than 70,000 distinct CDR3 sequences in the sample, roughly 50% were seen once. Sample share makes this clonotype medium-sized (0.01 to 0.1%). Its antigen is as yet unknown. V dropped 5 bases and J dropped 3 bases, with 7 bases sitting between them. The germline V gene encodes CDR1 SNHLY and CDR2 FYNNEI. The CDR3 has 12 amino acids. Study results and caveats: Overlap between patients and controls comprised 25 to 35 CD8+ CDR3 sequences.

The rearrangement uses TRBV2 and TRBJ1-1; tentative D call: TRBD1 (5 bases). This clonotype was obtained from a human donor in good health, serving as a control. Source material: sorted CD4+, CD8+, or CD8+CD57+ T cells (not recorded which) from PBMCs. CDR3 bases: TGTGCCAGCAGTACAGGTTACACTGAAGCTTTCTTT. It translates to CASSTGYTEAFF.